This TCR beta chain is from a study of shared clonotypes between healthy human individuals. The study's findings and limits: Among several donors, approximately 5.4% of naive CD4 clonotypes were found in common. Represented genetic and exposure-history diversity was restricted by having few donors. As a rule, naive subsets had a larger estimated richness than memory subsets.

Partitioning of CD4+ cells yielded a CD45RA+ naive subset and a CD45RA-negative memory subset. The method was immunoSEQ multiplex PCR; TCRdb's version includes in-frame clones alone and lacks a portion of them. There are about 1.1 million clones in the sample; approximately 80% occur only once, and roughly 0.82% lies in the top ten. To note about this clone: As yet, its antigen is unknown.

Source material: memory CD4+ T cells from PBMCs. Subset in this sample: CD45RA-negative fraction. The origin of this receptor is a young man in good health. Some clones in this sample may be carry-over from other donors' samples.

CDR3 sequence: CASASVSYEQYF. For the CDR3, the DNA is TGCGCCAGCGCTAGCGTATCCTACGAGCAGTACTTC. The chain employs TRBV5-1 and TRBJ2-7, with a possible D match to TRBD2 (6 bases). Germline-derived CDR1 and CDR2 are SGHRS and YFSETQ. The V end lost 7 bases, the J end lost 1 base, and 9 bases lay between the germline ends. This CDR3 is 12 amino acids long. Based on the CDR3 plus reference TRBV5-1 and TRBJ2-7, the full variable domain is KAGVTQTPRYLIKTRGQQVTLSCSPISGHRSVSWYQQTPGQGLQFLFEYFSETQRNKGNFPGRFSGRQFSNSRSEMNVSTLELGDSALYLCASASVSYEQYFGPGTRLTVT.